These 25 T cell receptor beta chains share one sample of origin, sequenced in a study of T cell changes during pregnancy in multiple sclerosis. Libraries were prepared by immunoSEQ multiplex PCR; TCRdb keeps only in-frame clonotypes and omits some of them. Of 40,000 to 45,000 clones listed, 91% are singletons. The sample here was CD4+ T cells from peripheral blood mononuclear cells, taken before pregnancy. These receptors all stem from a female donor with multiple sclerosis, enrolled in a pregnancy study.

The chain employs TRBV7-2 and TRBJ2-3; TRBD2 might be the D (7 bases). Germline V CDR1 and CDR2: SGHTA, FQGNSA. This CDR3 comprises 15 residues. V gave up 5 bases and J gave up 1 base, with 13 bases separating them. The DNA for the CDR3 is TGTGCCAGCAGCCGAGGGGGAGGGGGCACAGATACGCAGTATTTT. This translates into CASSRGGGGTDTQYF. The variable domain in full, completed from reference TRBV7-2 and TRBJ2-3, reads GAGVSQSPSNKVTEKGKDVELRCDPISGHTALYWYRQSLGQGLEFLIYFQGNSAPDKSGLPSDRFSAERTGGSVSTLTIQRTQQEDSAVYLCASSRGGGGTDTQYFGPGTRLTVL.

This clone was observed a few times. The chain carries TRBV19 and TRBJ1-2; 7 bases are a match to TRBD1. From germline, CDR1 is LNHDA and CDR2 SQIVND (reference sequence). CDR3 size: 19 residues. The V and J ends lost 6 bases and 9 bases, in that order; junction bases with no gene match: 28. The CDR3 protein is CASSQHAGRGRGVRWSYTF. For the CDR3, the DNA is TGTGCCAGTAGCCAACATGCCGGAAGGGGGCGAGGAGTACGGTGGAGCTACACCTTC.

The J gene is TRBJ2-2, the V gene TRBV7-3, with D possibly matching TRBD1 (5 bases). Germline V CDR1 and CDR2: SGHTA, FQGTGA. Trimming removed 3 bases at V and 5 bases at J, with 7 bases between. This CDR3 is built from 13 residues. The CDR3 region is CASSFTGTGELFF. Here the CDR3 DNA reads TGTGCCAGCAGCTTTACAGGAACCGGGGAGCTGTTTTTT.

This CDR3 is CASSGPVQAFF. The CDR3 DNA reads TGTGCCAGCTCAGGGCCAGTTCAAGCTTTCTTT. The chain couples TRBV18 to TRBJ1-1; D unclear. CDR3 size: 11 residues. Germline CDR1 reads KGHSH; CDR2 reads LQKENI. The ends were cut back, 5 bases at V and 9 bases at J, with 10 bases in the middle.

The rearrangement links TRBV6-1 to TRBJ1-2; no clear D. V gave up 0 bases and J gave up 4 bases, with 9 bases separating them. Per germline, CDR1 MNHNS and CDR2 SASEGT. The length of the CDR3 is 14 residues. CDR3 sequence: CASSEAGQIYGYTF. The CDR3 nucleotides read TGTGCCAGCAGTGAAGCGGGCCAAATCTATGGCTACACCTTC.

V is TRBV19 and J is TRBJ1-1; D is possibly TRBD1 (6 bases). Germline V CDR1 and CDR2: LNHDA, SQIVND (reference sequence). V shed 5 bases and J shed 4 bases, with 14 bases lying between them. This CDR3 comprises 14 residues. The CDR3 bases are TGTGCCAGTAGTGCACAGGGTATGGGCACTGAAGCTTTCTTT. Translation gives CASSAQGMGTEAFF.

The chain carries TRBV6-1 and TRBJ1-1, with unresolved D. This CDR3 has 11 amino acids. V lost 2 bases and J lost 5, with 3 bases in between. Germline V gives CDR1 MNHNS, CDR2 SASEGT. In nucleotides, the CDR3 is TGTGCCAGCAGTGAACTTACTGAAGCTTTCTTT. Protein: CASSELTEAFF.

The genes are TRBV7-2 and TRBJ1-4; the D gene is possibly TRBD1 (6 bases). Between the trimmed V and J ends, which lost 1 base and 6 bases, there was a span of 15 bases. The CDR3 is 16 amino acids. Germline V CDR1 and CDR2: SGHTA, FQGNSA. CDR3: CASSLGIRRGDEKLFF. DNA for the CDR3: TGTGCCAGCAGCTTAGGAATTCGCAGGGGCGATGAAAAACTGTTTTTT.

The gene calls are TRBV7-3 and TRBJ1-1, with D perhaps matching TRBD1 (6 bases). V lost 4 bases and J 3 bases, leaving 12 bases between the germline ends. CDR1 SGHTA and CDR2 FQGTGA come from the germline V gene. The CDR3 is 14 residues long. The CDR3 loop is CASSSQGRDTEAFF. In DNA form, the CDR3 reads TGTGCCAGCAGCTCTCAGGGGAGAGACACTGAAGCTTTCTTT.

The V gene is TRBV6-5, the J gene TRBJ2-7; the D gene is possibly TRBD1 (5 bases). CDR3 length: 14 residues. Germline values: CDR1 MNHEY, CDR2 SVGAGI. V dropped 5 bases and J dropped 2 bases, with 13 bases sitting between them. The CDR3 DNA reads TGTGCCAGCAGTGGACACCGACCCCCCTACGAGCAGTACTTC. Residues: CASSGHRPPYEQYF.

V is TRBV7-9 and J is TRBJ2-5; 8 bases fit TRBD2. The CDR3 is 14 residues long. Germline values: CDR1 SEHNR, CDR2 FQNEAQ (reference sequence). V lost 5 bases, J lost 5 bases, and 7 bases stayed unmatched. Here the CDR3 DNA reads TGTGCCAGCAGCACCCGGGCTAGCGGGGAGACCCAGTACTTC. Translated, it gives CASSTRASGETQYF.

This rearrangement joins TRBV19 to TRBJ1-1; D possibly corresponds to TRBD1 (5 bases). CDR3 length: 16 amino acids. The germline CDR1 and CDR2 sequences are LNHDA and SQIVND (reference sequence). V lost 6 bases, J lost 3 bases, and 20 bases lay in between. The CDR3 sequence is CASRPWTRRGHTEAFF. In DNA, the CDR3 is TGTGCCAGTAGACCCTGGACACGCAGAGGTCACACTGAAGCTTTCTTT.

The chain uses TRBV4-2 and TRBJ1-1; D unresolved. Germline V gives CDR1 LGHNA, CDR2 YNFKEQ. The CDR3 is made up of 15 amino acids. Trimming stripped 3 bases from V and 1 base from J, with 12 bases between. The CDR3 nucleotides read TGTGCCAGCAGCCAGCTAACTCCGGGGAACACTGAAGCTTTCTTT. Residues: CASSQLTPGNTEAFF.

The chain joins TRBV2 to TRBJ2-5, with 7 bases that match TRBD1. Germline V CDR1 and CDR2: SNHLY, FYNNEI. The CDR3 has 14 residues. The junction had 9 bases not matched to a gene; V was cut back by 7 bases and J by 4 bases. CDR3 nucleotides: TGTGCCAGCAATCCGACAGGGCTCGGAGAGACCCAGTACTTC. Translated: CASNPTGLGETQYF.

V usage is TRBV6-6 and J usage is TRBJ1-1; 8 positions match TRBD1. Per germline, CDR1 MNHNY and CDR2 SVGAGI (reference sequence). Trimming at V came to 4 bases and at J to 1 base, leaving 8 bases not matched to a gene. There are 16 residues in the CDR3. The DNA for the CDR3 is TGTGCCAGCAGTTCCTCGACCCAGGGGGCGAACACTGAAGCTTTCTTT. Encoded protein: CASSSSTQGANTEAFF.

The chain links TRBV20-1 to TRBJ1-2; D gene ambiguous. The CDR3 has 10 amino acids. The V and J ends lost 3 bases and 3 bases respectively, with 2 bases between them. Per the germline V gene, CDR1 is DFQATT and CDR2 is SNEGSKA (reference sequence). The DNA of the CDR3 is TGCAGTGCTAGCGACTATGGCTACACCTTC. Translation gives CSASDYGYTF.

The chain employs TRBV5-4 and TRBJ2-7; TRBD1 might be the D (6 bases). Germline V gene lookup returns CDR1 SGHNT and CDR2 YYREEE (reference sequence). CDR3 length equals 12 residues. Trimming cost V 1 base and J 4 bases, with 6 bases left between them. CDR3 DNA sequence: TGTGCCAGCAGCTTGCAGGGGTACGAGCAGTACTTC. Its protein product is CASSLQGYEQYF. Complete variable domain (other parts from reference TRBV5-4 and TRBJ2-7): ETGVTQSPTHLIKTRGQQVTLRCSSQSGHNTVSWYQQALGQGPQFIFQYYREEENGRGNFPPRFSGLQFPNYSSELNVNALELDDSALYLCASSLQGYEQYFGPGTRLTVT.

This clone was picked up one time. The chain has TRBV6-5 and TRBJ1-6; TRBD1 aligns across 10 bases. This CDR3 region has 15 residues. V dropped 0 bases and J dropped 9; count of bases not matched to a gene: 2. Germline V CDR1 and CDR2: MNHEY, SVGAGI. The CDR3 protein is CASSYSWTGGSPLHF. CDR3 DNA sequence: TGTGCCAGCAGTTACTCCTGGACAGGGGGTTCACCCCTCCACTTT.

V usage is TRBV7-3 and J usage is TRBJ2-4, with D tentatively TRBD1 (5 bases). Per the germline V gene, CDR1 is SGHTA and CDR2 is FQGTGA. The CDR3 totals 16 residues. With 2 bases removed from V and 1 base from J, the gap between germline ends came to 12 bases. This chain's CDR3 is CASSLLGGAAKNIQYF. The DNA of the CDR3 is TGTGCCAGCAGCTTATTGGGTGGGGCCGCCAAAAACATTCAGTACTTC.

In DNA form, the CDR3 reads TGTGCCAGCAGGACAGATTACAATGAGCAGTTCTTC. Its translation: CASRTDYNEQFF. V usage is TRBV5-4 and J usage is TRBJ2-1, with D perhaps matching TRBD1 (5 bases). Germline V lookup: CDR1 SGHNT, CDR2 YYREEE (reference sequence). The length of the CDR3 is 12 residues. V gave up 5 bases and J gave up 4 bases, with 7 bases separating them.

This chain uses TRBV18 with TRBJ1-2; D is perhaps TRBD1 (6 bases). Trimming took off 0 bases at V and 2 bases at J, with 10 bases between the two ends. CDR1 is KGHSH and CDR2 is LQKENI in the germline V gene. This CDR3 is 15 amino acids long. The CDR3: CASSPPSQGNYGYTF. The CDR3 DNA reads TGTGCCAGCTCACCACCGAGCCAGGGGAACTATGGCTACACCTTC.

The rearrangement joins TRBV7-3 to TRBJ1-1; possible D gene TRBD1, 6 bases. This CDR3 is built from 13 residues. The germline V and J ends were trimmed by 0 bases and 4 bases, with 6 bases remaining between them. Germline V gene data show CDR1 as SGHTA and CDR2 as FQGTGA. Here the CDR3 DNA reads TGTGCCAGCAGCTTAACAGGGGGCACTGAAGCTTTCTTT. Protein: CASSLTGGTEAFF. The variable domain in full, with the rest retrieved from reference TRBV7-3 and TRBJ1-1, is GAGVSQTPSNKVTEKGKYVELRCDPISGHTALYWYRQSLGQGPEFLIYFQGTGAADDSGLPNDRFFAVRPEGSVSTLKIQRTERGDSAVYLCASSLTGGTEAFFGQGTRLTVV.

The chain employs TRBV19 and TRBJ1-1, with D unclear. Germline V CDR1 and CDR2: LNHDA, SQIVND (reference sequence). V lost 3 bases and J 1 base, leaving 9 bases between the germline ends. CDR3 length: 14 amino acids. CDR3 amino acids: CASSIQRGNTEAFF. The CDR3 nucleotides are TGTGCCAGTAGTATTCAGCGGGGGAACACTGAAGCTTTCTTT.

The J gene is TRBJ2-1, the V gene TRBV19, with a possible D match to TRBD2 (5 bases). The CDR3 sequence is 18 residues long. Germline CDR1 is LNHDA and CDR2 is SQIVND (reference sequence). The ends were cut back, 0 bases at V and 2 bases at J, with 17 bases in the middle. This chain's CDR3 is CASSIDLFRLAAYNEQFF. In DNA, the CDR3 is TGTGCCAGTAGTATAGATTTGTTTCGCCTAGCCGCCTACAATGAGCAGTTCTTC.

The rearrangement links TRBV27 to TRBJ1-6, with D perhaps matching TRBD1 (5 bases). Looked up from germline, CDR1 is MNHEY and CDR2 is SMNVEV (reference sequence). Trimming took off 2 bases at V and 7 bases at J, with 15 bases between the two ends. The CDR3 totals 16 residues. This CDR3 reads CASSLGAFPSNSPLHF. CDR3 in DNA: TGTGCCAGCAGTTTAGGGGCCTTCCCCTCCAATTCACCCCTCCACTTT.